This passage covers 24 T cell receptor beta chains from one sample sequenced in a study of Ad26.COV2.S vaccination and SARS-CoV-2 variants. Noted treatment: about 20 received Ad26.COV2.S at low or high dose, single or two shots; 5 received placebo; per-sample allocation not given. Specimen acquisition occurred on day 63 following the initial vaccine or placebo injection. TCRdb's copy holds only in-frame clones and misses some; the assay was immunoSEQ multiplex PCR. This table has more than 350,000 clones, around 90% appearing once. Source: peripheral blood, taken in a trial of Ad26.COV2.S vaccine versus placebo. Receptors originate from a person aged 18-60 years who received the Ad26.COV2.S COVID-19 vaccine or a placebo.

This chain uses TRBV6-2 or TRBV6-3 with TRBJ1-2; no clear D gene. Trimming cost V 2 bases and J 5 bases, with 12 bases left between them. Germline CDR1 is MNHEY and CDR2 is SVGEGT. The CDR3 is made up of 14 amino acids. CDR3 nucleotides: TGTGCCAGCAGTTACCTACAGACGATATATGGCTACACCTTC. Translating gives CASSYLQTIYGYTF.

V usage is TRBV15 and J usage is TRBJ2-7; D unresolved. Germline CDR1 LNHNV, CDR2 YYDKDF (reference sequence). V dropped 0 bases and J dropped 6 bases, with 12 bases sitting between them. This CDR3 contains 14 residues. DNA of the CDR3: TGTGCCACCAGCAGAGATTCACAGCGAGGCGAGCAGTACTTC. It codes for CATSRDSQRGEQYF. The full variable domain, in which reference TRBV15 and TRBJ2-7 provide the parts outside the CDR3, is DAMVIQNPRYQVTQFGKPVTLSCSQTLNHNVMYWYQQKSSQAPKLLFHYYDKDFNNEADTPDNFQSRRPNTSFCFLDIRSPGLGDTAMYLCATSRDSQRGEQYFGPGTRLTVT.

The chain recombines TRBV5-4 with TRBJ2-1; D is uncertain. The CDR3 sequence is 12 residues long. The germline gives CDR1 SGHNT, CDR2 YYREEE (reference sequence). V dropped 4 bases and J dropped 8 bases, with 10 bases sitting between them. The CDR3 protein is CASSRSVHEQFF. In DNA, the CDR3 is TGTGCCAGCAGCCGTAGTGTTCATGAGCAGTTCTTC.

The chain joins TRBV6-2 or TRBV6-3 to TRBJ2-1, with 7 nucleotides matching TRBD2. Germline V gene lookup returns CDR1 MNHEY and CDR2 SVGEGT. V lost 4 bases to trimming and J lost 9 bases; unmatched junction nucleotides: 6. The CDR3 is made up of 13 amino acids. CDR3 sequence: CASSSRDYGEQFF. The CDR3 region has the DNA TGTGCCAGCAGTTCCCGGGACTACGGTGAGCAGTTCTTC.

The V and J genes are TRBV30 and TRBJ2-3; possibly TRBD2 for D (6 bases). Germline V gives CDR1 GTSNPN, CDR2 SVGIG (reference sequence). The CDR3 is 13 residues long. V gave up 2 bases and J gave up 2 bases, with 8 bases separating them. In DNA, the CDR3 is TGTGCCTGGAGTTGGGACTTCACAGATACGCAGTATTTT. As protein: CAWSWDFTDTQYF.

CDR3 amino acids: CASRGTAGSEQYF. The CDR3 nucleotides read TGCGCCAGCAGAGGGACCGCCGGGAGCGAGCAGTACTTC. V and J are TRBV5-1 and TRBJ2-7, with a weak D call TRBD2 (6 bases). V lost 5 bases to trimming and J lost 6 bases, with 15 bases between them. Germline loops: CDR1 SGHRS, CDR2 YFSETQ. The CDR3 is made up of 13 amino acids.

The chain links TRBV5-1 to TRBJ1-1; TRBD1 agrees at 7 bases. CDR3 size: 15 residues. CDR1 is SGHRS and CDR2 is YFSETQ in the germline V gene. The V gene end was trimmed by 4 bases and the J gene end by 1 base; junction bases not matched to a gene: 7. CDR3 sequence reads: CASSPNRDRNTEAFF. Written as DNA, the CDR3 is TGCGCCAGCAGCCCCAACAGGGACAGGAACACTGAAGCTTTCTTT.

This clone has a single count. This chain joins TRBV5-4 and TRBJ2-1; 8 bases line up with TRBD2. J was trimmed by 0 bases and V by 4 bases; bases with no gene match: 12. CDR1 is SGHNT, CDR2 YYREEE, per germline (reference sequence). The CDR3 is made up of 18 amino acids. The CDR3 protein is CASSVTSGYPSSYNEQFF. The CDR3 DNA reads TGTGCCAGCAGCGTAACTAGCGGTTATCCCAGCTCCTACAATGAGCAGTTCTTC.

This clone was seen a few times. The CDR3 loop is CASSQDGDEQFF. DNA of the CDR3: TGCGCCAGCAGCCAAGATGGGGATGAGCAGTTCTTC. The chain couples TRBV4-1 to TRBJ2-1, with D unclear. CDR3 length: 12 amino acids. Germline CDR1 reads MGHRA; CDR2 reads YSYEKL. The V end was cut by 0 bases, the J end by 8 bases, with 5 bases between.

The chain is built from TRBV28 and TRBJ1-5; D is perhaps TRBD1 (6 bases). The germline V and J ends were trimmed by 8 bases and 1 base, with 18 bases remaining between them. The CDR3 has 16 residues. CDR1 and CDR2 (germline): MDHEN, SYDVKM. Here the CDR3 DNA reads TGTGCCAGCGGCCAAGGGGGTCATGCGAGCAATCAGCCCCAGCATTTT. This encodes CASGQGGHASNQPQHF. Full variable domain (remainder filled in from reference TRBV28 and TRBJ1-5): DVKVTQSSRYLVKRTGEKVFLECVQDMDHENMFWYRQDPGLGLRLIYFSYDVKMKEKGDIPEGYSVSREKKERFSLILESASTNQTSMYLCASGQGGHASNQPQHFGDGTRLSIL.

This clone was seen only once. The chain carries TRBV4-1 and TRBJ2-1, with unresolved D. Germline lookup yields CDR1 MGHRA and CDR2 YSYEKL. The CDR3 totals 14 residues. The V end lost 2 bases, the J end lost 3 bases, and 8 bases lay between the germline ends. For the CDR3, the DNA is TGCGCCAGCAGCCAAACCGGACGCTACAATGAGCAGTTCTTC. It is translated as CASSQTGRYNEQFF.

The chain recombines TRBV5-6 with TRBJ2-3; the D is unclear. Germline V gene lookup returns CDR1 SGHDT and CDR2 YYEEEE. The ends were cut back, 0 bases at V and 4 bases at J, with 6 bases in the middle. This CDR3 spans 13 amino acids. As DNA, the CDR3 is TGTGCCAGCAGCTTGGATCTTGCAGATACGCAGTATTTT. Its protein is CASSLDLADTQYF. The full variable domain, completed using reference TRBV5-6 and TRBJ2-3, is DAGVTQSPTHLIKTRGQQVTLRCSPKSGHDTVSWYQQALGQGPQFIFQYYEEEERQRGNFPDRFSGHQFPNYSSELNVNALLLGDSALYLCASSLDLADTQYFGPGTRLTVL.

The chain links TRBV30 to TRBJ1-5; 9 bases align to TRBD1. This CDR3 is 14 amino acids long. Trimming at V came to 5 bases and at J to 3 bases, leaving 5 bases not matched to a gene. The germline CDR1 and CDR2 sequences are GTSNPN and SVGIG (reference sequence). The CDR3 spells CAWGGQGNNQPQHF. The CDR3 region has the DNA TGTGCCTGGGGTGGACAGGGGAACAATCAGCCCCAGCATTTT.

On this clone: A junction boundary mismatches the germline segment, possibly from a read error. The rearrangement uses TRBV27 and TRBJ1-1; 7 positions match TRBD1. Germline-derived CDR1 and CDR2 are MNHEY and SMNVEV (reference sequence). The CDR3 is made up of 17 amino acids. The CDR3 region is CASSTTGLGLGNSEAFF. For the CDR3, the DNA is TGTGCCAGCAGTACGACAGGGTTGGGGTTGGGAAACAGTGAAGCTTTCTTT.

This clone was detected a few times. This chain connects TRBV3-1 (or the pseudogene TRBV3-2) to TRBJ2-7, with a tentative D call TRBD2 (6 bases). Germline-derived CDR1 and CDR2 are LGHDT and YNNKEL (reference sequence). V was cut by 1 base and J by 0 bases, with 7 bases left in between. This CDR3 has 14 amino acids. The CDR3 region has the DNA TGTGCCAGCAGCCAAGGACTAGTCTCCTACGAGCAGTACTTC. This translates into CASSQGLVSYEQYF.

The chain combines TRBV15 with TRBJ2-1, with D uncertain. The CDR3 length is 12 residues. Per germline, CDR1 LNHNV and CDR2 YYDKDF (reference sequence). V lost 3 bases to trimming and J lost 6 bases, with 6 bases between them. The CDR3 here is CATSSGFNEQFF. The CDR3 coding sequence is TGTGCCACCAGCAGTGGATTCAATGAGCAGTTCTTC. Looking up the rest from reference TRBV15 and TRBJ2-1 gives the full variable domain: DAMVIQNPRYQVTQFGKPVTLSCSQTLNHNVMYWYQQKSSQAPKLLFHYYDKDFNNEADTPDNFQSRRPNTSFCFLDIRSPGLGDTAMYLCATSSGFNEQFFGPGTRLTVL.

The V call is TRBV9, the J call TRBJ2-7; 8 bases fit TRBD2. The CDR3 length is 16 residues. Per the germline V gene, CDR1 is SGDLS and CDR2 is YYNGEE. J was trimmed by 0 bases and V by 0 bases; bases with no gene match: 5. The CDR3 reads CASSVGSGGSSYEQYF. In DNA, the CDR3 is TGTGCCAGCAGCGTAGGGTCGGGAGGGAGCTCCTACGAGCAGTACTTC.

The chain recombines TRBV12-3 or TRBV12-4 with TRBJ1-1; D perhaps matches TRBD1 (6 bases). Trimming cost V 10 bases and J 2 bases, with 14 bases left between them. CDR3 length: 13 residues. The CDR3 DNA reads as TGTGCCACCGGAGGGGGGGGAAACACTGAAGCTTTCTTT. Translating gives CATGGGGNTEAFF.

V usage is TRBV5-8 and J usage is TRBJ2-7, with 10 positions matching TRBD2. The CDR3 consists of 15 residues. J was trimmed by 4 bases and V by 0 bases; bases with no gene match: 4. The germline gives CDR1 SGHTS, CDR2 YDEGEE. CDR3 sequence reads: CASSLAASGSYEQYF. CDR3 coding DNA: TGTGCCAGCAGCTTGGCGGCTAGCGGGAGTTACGAGCAGTACTTC.

V gene TRBV19 combines with J gene TRBJ2-7, with TRBD2 matching 10 bases. The V and J ends lost 6 bases and 7 bases, in that order; junction bases with no gene match: 6. CDR1 is LNHDA and CDR2 is SQIVND in the germline V gene (reference sequence). The CDR3 is 13 amino acids. The CDR3 loop reads CASRLAGTNEQYF. The DNA for the CDR3 is TGTGCCAGTAGACTAGCGGGAACTAATGAGCAGTACTTC.

V gene TRBV5-4 combines with J gene TRBJ2-1; TRBD2 matches 12 bases. Germline loops: CDR1 SGHNT, CDR2 YYREEE (reference sequence). Germline trimming cut 0 bases from V and 5 bases from J; bases unmatched to any gene: 6. The CDR3 extends over 17 amino acids. This CDR3 is CASSLALAGGWNNEQFF. The CDR3 DNA reads as TGTGCCAGCAGCTTGGCACTAGCGGGAGGATGGAACAATGAGCAGTTCTTC.

The rearrangement joins TRBV11-2 to TRBJ1-1; D might be TRBD1 (6 bases). This CDR3 is 15 amino acids long. Per germline, CDR1 SGHAT and CDR2 FQNNGV. V lost 4 bases and J lost 0, with 12 bases in between. CDR3 sequence: CASSWDTYMNTEAFF. CDR3 sequence (DNA): TGTGCCAGCAGCTGGGACACTTACATGAACACTGAAGCTTTCTTT.

This clone was counted once. This sequence joins TRBV4-3 and TRBJ2-1; TRBD2 aligns across 7 bases. The CDR3 is 17 residues long. CDR1 is LGHNA, CDR2 YSLEER, per germline. V lost 1 base, J lost 7 bases, and 13 bases stayed unmatched. The CDR3, as DNA: TGCGCCAGCAGCCAAGGGGTGTCTAGCGGCGCCAGGAATGAGCAGTTCTTC. It codes for CASSQGVSSGARNEQFF.

The gene calls are TRBV19 and TRBJ2-7, with 9 bases matching TRBD2. The trim removed 4 bases at V and 3 bases at J, leaving 7 bases unmatched. CDR1 is LNHDA and CDR2 is SQIVND in the germline V gene (reference sequence). The CDR3 sequence is 15 residues long. The CDR3 here is CASSTRFSGSYEQYF. Written as DNA, the CDR3 is TGTGCCAGTAGTACTCGATTTAGCGGGAGCTACGAGCAGTACTTC.